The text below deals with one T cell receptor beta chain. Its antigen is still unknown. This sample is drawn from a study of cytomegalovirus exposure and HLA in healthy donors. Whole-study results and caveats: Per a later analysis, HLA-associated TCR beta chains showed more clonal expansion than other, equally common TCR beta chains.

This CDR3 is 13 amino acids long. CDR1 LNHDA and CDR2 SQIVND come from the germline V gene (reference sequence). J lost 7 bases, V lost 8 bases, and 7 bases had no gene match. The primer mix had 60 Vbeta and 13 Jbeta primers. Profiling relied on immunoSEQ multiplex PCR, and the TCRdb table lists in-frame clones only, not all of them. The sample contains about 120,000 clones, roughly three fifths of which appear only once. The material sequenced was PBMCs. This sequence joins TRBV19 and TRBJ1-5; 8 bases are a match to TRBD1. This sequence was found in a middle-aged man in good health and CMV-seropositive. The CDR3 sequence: CASQGAQEQPQHF. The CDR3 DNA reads TGTGCCAGTCAGGGGGCGCAGGAACAGCCCCAGCATTTT.